This TCR beta chain was recovered during a study of beta chain features in type 1 diabetes. Study in general: On cell yields, gender and age, patients and healthy donors were similar.

This CDR3 is 15 amino acids long. Per the germline V gene, CDR1 is SEHNR and CDR2 is FQNEAQ (reference sequence). Trimming took off 3 bases at V and 4 bases at J, with 14 bases between the two ends. Study conclusions and caveats: There was a moderate but significant shortening of TCRB CDR3s in all four CD4+ subsets of Type 1 diabetes patients.

Isolated RNA was reverse transcribed in full, so expressed TCRB transcripts were sequenced. There were 3.5 million to 4.5 million reads on average in the naive, central memory and regulatory T cell samples. This table comes from immunoSEQ multiplex PCR, and its TCRdb copy is limited to in-frame clones, with some not included. The sample holds around 690,000 clones, 9.5% to 15% seen once. This clone was found a few times. The antigen is not known. The sequenced material came from naive CD4+ T cells from blood. The rearrangement joins TRBV7-9 to TRBJ2-3; D remains unclear. The sequence was obtained from a man aged 25 to 40 with type 1 diabetes. CDR3 sequence (DNA): TGTGCCAGCAGCTTTGACTGGGTTAAGGCAGATACGCAGTATTTT. Translation gives CASSFDWVKADTQYF.